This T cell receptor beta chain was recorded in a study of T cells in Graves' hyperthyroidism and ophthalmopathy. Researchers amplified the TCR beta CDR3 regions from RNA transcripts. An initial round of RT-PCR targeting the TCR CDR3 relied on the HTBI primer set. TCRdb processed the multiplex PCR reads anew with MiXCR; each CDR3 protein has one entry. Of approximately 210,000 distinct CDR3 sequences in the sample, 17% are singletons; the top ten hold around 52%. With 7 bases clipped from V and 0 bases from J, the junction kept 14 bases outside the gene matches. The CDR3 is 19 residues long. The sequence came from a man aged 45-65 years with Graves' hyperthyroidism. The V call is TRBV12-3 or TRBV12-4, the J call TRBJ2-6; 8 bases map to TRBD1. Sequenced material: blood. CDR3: CASTLNGQGLSSGANVLTF. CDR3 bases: TGTGCCAGCACCCTGAACGGACAGGGCCTTAGCTCTGGGGCCAACGTCCTGACTTTC.